The 26 T cell receptor beta chains in this list originate from one sample, sequenced in a study of identifying expanded T cells in peripheral blood. The protocol was immunoSEQ multiplex PCR, while the TCRdb copy is restricted to in-frame clones and leaves out a portion. The sample carries 95,000 to 100,000 clones, around nine tenths recorded once. The sequenced material came from blood. The receptors come from a person aged 18-70 years in good health.

V is TRBV4-2 and J is TRBJ2-7; D is undetermined. Looked up from germline, CDR1 is LGHNA and CDR2 is YNFKEQ. The V end lost 8 bases, the J end lost 5 bases, and 13 bases lay between the germline ends. The CDR3 is 12 residues long. CDR3: CASGPTFDEQYF. In DNA form, the CDR3 reads TGTGCCAGCGGTCCCACCTTCGACGAGCAGTACTTC.

The chain carries TRBV2 and TRBJ2-7; 8 bases fit TRBD1. Germline-derived CDR1 and CDR2 are SNHLY and FYNNEI. The trim removed 0 bases at V and 1 base at J, leaving 8 bases unmatched. The CDR3 length is 17 residues. The CDR3 DNA sequence: TGTGCCAGCAGTGAAGCGCTTGGCAGGGGGCTATCCTACGAGCAGTACTTC. This translates into CASSEALGRGLSYEQYF. Complete variable domain (other parts from reference TRBV2 and TRBJ2-7): EPEVTQTPSHQVTQMGQEVILRCVPISNHLYFYWYRQILGQKVEFLVSFYNNEISEKSEIFDDQFSVERPDGSNFTLKIRSTKLEDSAMYFCASSEALGRGLSYEQYFGPGTRLTVT.

This chain links TRBV2 with TRBJ2-5; 13 bases agree with TRBD2. J gave up 4 bases and V 11 bases, and 7 bases lay outside the gene matches. Germline assignment: CDR1 SNHLY and CDR2 FYNNEI. The CDR3 sequence is 14 residues long. The CDR3 reads CAGGTSGEGETQYF. CDR3 sequence (DNA): TGTGCCGGGGGGACTAGCGGGGAAGGAGAGACCCAGTACTTC.

This rearrangement joins TRBV7-2 to TRBJ2-3, with TRBD2 identical over 11 bases. The germline V gene has CDR1 SGHTA and CDR2 FQGNSA. This CDR3 has 15 amino acids. J gave up 5 bases and V 5 bases, and 6 bases lay outside the gene matches. The chain's CDR3 is CASSAYSGGVDTQYF. Here the CDR3 DNA reads TGTGCCAGCAGCGCATATAGCGGGGGGGTAGATACGCAGTATTTT.

This clone was recorded a few times. This chain connects TRBV11-2 to TRBJ1-2; a possible D gene is TRBD1 (5 bases). Germline V gene lookup returns CDR1 SGHAT and CDR2 FQNNGV. The CDR3 has 14 residues. Trimming stripped 2 bases from V and 4 bases from J, with 11 bases between. In nucleotides, the CDR3 is TGTGCCAGCAGCTTATCAGGGCAAGCCTATGGCTACACCTTC. Translation: CASSLSGQAYGYTF.

This chain joins TRBV2 and TRBJ1-5, with 8 bases fitting TRBD1. CDR3 size: 17 residues. In germline, CDR1 is SNHLY, CDR2 FYNNEI. Trimming took 6 bases from V and 1 from J; bases not matched to a gene: 11. The DNA of the CDR3 is TGTGCCAGCAGCGGTAGCGGTGGACAGGGAAGCAATCAGCCCCAGCATTTT. Protein sequence: CASSGSGGQGSNQPQHF.

The gene calls are TRBV7-8 and TRBJ1-2, with D possibly being TRBD1 (5 bases). Trimming removed 4 bases from V and 8 bases from J, with 23 bases in between. The CDR3 is 16 residues long. The V gene's germline CDR1 is SGHVS and CDR2 FQNEAQ. The CDR3 coding sequence is TGTGCCAGCAGCTCCAAGAGGGTGGGGGGTCGGATGGGCTACACCTTC. It specifies CASSSKRVGGRMGYTF.

This clone came up a few times. The chain couples TRBV27 to TRBJ1-5; possibly TRBD1 for D (5 bases). Germline CDR1 and CDR2: MNHEY and SMNVEV (reference sequence). This CDR3 region has 13 residues. Trimming took 4 bases from V and 3 from J, leaving 7 bases between them. CDR3 sequence: CASSSTVNQPQHF. The DNA of the CDR3 is TGTGCCAGCAGTTCGACAGTCAATCAGCCCCAGCATTTT.

The rearrangement links TRBV15 to TRBJ1-5; D remains ambiguous. CDR3 length: 17 residues. Trimming removed 0 bases from V and 2 bases from J, with 14 bases in between. From germline, CDR1 is LNHNV and CDR2 YYDKDF (reference sequence). The DNA for the CDR3 is TGTGCCACCAGCAGAGATTGGCCCCTGGGCGGCAATCAGCCCCAGCATTTT. It codes for CATSRDWPLGGNQPQHF.

The chain carries TRBV5-6 and TRBJ2-7; 8 bases are a match to TRBD2. This CDR3 comprises 14 residues. Germline V gene lookup returns CDR1 SGHDT and CDR2 YYEEEE. The trim removed 4 bases at V and 3 bases at J, leaving 6 bases unmatched. In DNA form, the CDR3 reads TGTGCCAGCAGCCCCCCGGGACTAGACTACGAGCAGTACTTC. As protein: CASSPPGLDYEQYF. The variable domain in full, completed from reference TRBV5-6 and TRBJ2-7, reads DAGVTQSPTHLIKTRGQQVTLRCSPKSGHDTVSWYQQALGQGPQFIFQYYEEEERQRGNFPDRFSGHQFPNYSSELNVNALLLGDSALYLCASSPPGLDYEQYFGPGTRLTVT.

V and J are TRBV6-5 and TRBJ2-5, with D possibly matching TRBD1 (6 bases). This CDR3 comprises 12 residues. Trimming pared 4 bases from V and 7 bases from J, leaving 10 bases between. The V gene's germline CDR1 is MNHEY and CDR2 SVGAGI. For the CDR3, the DNA is TGTGCCAGCAGTTCAGGGGACGGGACCCAGTACTTC. Protein: CASSSGDGTQYF.

The J gene is TRBJ2-7, the V gene TRBV2; 10 bases line up with TRBD1. Looked up from germline, CDR1 is SNHLY and CDR2 is FYNNEI. The CDR3 is 20 amino acids. Trimming took 3 bases from V and 0 from J; bases not matched to a gene: 17. The CDR3 here is CASSEFLGTGVMSLSYEQYF. The CDR3 bases are TGTGCCAGCAGTGAGTTTTTGGGGACAGGGGTAATGAGTCTCTCCTACGAGCAGTACTTC. The variable domain in full, completed from reference TRBV2 and TRBJ2-7, reads EPEVTQTPSHQVTQMGQEVILRCVPISNHLYFYWYRQILGQKVEFLVSFYNNEISEKSEIFDDQFSVERPDGSNFTLKIRSTKLEDSAMYFCASSEFLGTGVMSLSYEQYFGPGTRLTVT.

The V and J genes are TRBV15 and TRBJ2-7, with D perhaps matching TRBD1 or TRBD2 (6 bases each). The CDR3 spans 12 residues. Looked up from germline, CDR1 is LNHNV and CDR2 is YYDKDF (reference sequence). With 5 bases removed from V and 3 bases from J, the gap between germline ends came to 8 bases. The CDR3 DNA is TGTGCCACCAGCGAGGGGGGCTACGAGCAGTACTTC. This gives the protein CATSEGGYEQYF.

The J gene is TRBJ1-2, the V gene TRBV5-6, with 7 bases that match TRBD1. Trimming removed 4 bases from V and 4 bases from J; junction bases left unmatched: 10. Germline V gene data show CDR1 as SGHDT and CDR2 as YYEEEE. The CDR3 spans 15 residues. The CDR3 DNA reads as TGTGCCAGCAGCGCCCCCGGACAGGCAGGCTATGGCTACACCTTC. Translated: CASSAPGQAGYGYTF.

This chain connects TRBV7-2 to TRBJ1-5; D unresolved. Trimming removed 5 bases at V and 1 base at J, with 18 bases between. This CDR3 comprises 17 residues. CDR1 SGHTA and CDR2 FQGNSA come from the germline V gene. DNA of the CDR3: TGTGCCAGCAGCCCTGACCGGGTTGGCCCAAGCAATCAGCCCCAGCATTTT. It encodes CASSPDRVGPSNQPQHF.

The V and J genes are TRBV7-2 and TRBJ2-7; 11 bases are a match to TRBD1. The trim removed 5 bases at V and 3 bases at J, leaving 3 bases unmatched. This CDR3 has 14 amino acids. Germline V gene data show CDR1 as SGHTA and CDR2 as FQGNSA. The CDR3 DNA sequence: TGTGCCAGCAGCACCGGGACAGGGGGCTACGAGCAGTACTTC. As protein: CASSTGTGGYEQYF.

J is TRBJ2-7 and V is TRBV28; 9 nucleotides match TRBD1. Per germline, CDR1 MDHEN and CDR2 SYDVKM. V was clipped by 6 bases and J by 7 bases; unmatched bases: 10. This CDR3 region has 14 residues. CDR3 DNA: TGTGCCAGCAGAACCGGGACAGGGCCCTTGGAGCAGTACTTC. The encoded protein is CASRTGTGPLEQYF.

CDR3 DNA: TGTGCCAGCAGCCGACCTGATGAGCAGTTCTTC. This translates into CASSRPDEQFF. The rearrangement joins TRBV7-2 to TRBJ2-1, with D unresolved. Trimming removed 5 bases at V and 8 bases at J, with 7 bases between. This CDR3 comprises 11 residues. The V gene's germline CDR1 is SGHTA and CDR2 FQGNSA.

The V gene is TRBV13, the J gene TRBJ1-6, with 7 bases identical to TRBD1. The junction had 10 bases not matched to a gene; V was cut back by 4 bases and J by 1 base. Per the germline V gene, CDR1 is PRHDT and CDR2 is FYEKMQ (reference sequence). CDR3 length equals 18 residues. The DNA for the CDR3 is TGTGCCAGCAGCTCAATAGGGAGACAGGGATCCTATAATTCACCCCTCCACTTT. This encodes CASSSIGRQGSYNSPLHF.

J is TRBJ2-7 and V is TRBV29-1; TRBD1 aligns across 8 bases. Germline V gene lookup returns CDR1 SQVTM and CDR2 ANQGSEA. V trimming: 0 bases; J trimming: 5 bases; junction bases outside the gene matches: 3. The CDR3 covers 13 residues. CDR3 sequence reads: CSVEEDRVNEQYF. In DNA form, the CDR3 reads TGCAGCGTTGAAGAGGACAGGGTCAACGAGCAGTACTTC.

The chain links TRBV6-5 to TRBJ2-5; D is perhaps TRBD2 (6 bases). The CDR3 is 15 residues long. V lost 0 bases and J 5 bases, leaving 13 bases between the germline ends. Germline CDR1 and CDR2: MNHEY and SVGAGI. The CDR3 bases are TGTGCCAGCAGTTACTCGGCGACTAGTCGGGAGACCCAGTACTTC. This gives the protein CASSYSATSRETQYF.

The CDR3 nucleotides are TGTGCCAGCAGCTTCAGAGGTATAGCGGGGGGGCACACAGATACGCAGTATTTT. Its translation is CASSFRGIAGGHTDTQYF. The genes are TRBV7-2 and TRBJ2-3; 11 positions match TRBD2. J was trimmed by 2 bases and V by 3 bases; bases with no gene match: 10. CDR3 size: 18 residues. The germline V gene has CDR1 SGHTA and CDR2 FQGNSA.

The chain carries TRBV11-2 and TRBJ2-3, with D unclear. Trimming stripped 4 bases from V and 5 bases from J, with 7 bases between. Germline CDR1 SGHAT, CDR2 FQNNGV. The CDR3 length is 12 residues. In DNA, the CDR3 is TGTGCCAGCAGCTGGGTCGGAGATACGCAGTATTTT. This gives the protein CASSWVGDTQYF.

The V and J genes are TRBV5-5 and TRBJ1-1; 7 positions match TRBD1. From germline, CDR1 is SGHKS and CDR2 YYEKEE (reference sequence). The CDR3 extends over 19 amino acids. With 4 bases clipped from V and 0 bases from J, the junction kept 18 bases outside the gene matches. The CDR3 reads CASSLLLIPGQYLNTEAFF. For the CDR3, the DNA is TGTGCCAGCAGCCTACTCCTCATCCCGGGACAGTATTTGAACACTGAAGCTTTCTTT.

V gene TRBV2 combines with J gene TRBJ1-5; D gene ambiguous. CDR1 and CDR2 (germline): SNHLY, FYNNEI. The CDR3 extends over 12 amino acids. V was clipped by 3 bases and J by 5 bases, with 5 bases between them. CDR3 nucleotides: TGTGCCAGCAGTGAGGACCATCAGCCCCAGCATTTT. Its translation: CASSEDHQPQHF.

V is TRBV9 and J is TRBJ2-1; D gene uncertain. Trimming stripped 4 bases from V and 0 bases from J, with 11 bases between. CDR3 size: 15 residues. In germline, CDR1 is SGDLS, CDR2 YYNGEE. The CDR3 loop is CASSPRISSYNEQFF. The CDR3 DNA follows: TGTGCCAGCAGCCCAAGGATCAGCTCCTACAATGAGCAGTTCTTC.